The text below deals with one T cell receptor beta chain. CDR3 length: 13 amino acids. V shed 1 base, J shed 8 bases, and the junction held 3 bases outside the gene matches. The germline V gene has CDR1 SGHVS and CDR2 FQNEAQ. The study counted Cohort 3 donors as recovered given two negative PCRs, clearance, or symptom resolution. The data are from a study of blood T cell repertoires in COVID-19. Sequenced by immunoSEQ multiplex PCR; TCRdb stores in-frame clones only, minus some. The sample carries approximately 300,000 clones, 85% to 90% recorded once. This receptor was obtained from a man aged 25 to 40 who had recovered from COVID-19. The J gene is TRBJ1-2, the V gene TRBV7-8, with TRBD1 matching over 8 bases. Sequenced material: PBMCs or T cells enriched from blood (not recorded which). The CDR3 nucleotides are TGTGCCAGCAGCTTAGGGACAGGGACGGGCTACACCTTC. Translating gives CASSLGTGTGYTF.